A few counts support the clone carrying this T cell receptor (beta chain). The junction departs from germline at one end; a sequencing error may be responsible. The data are from a study of T cells in Graves' hyperthyroidism and ophthalmopathy. TCR beta CDR3 regions were amplified from RNA. HTBI primers drove first-round RT-PCR of the TCR CDR3. MiXCR, applied by TCRdb to the multiplex PCR reads, yields one record per CDR3 protein. The table lists about 500,000 distinct CDR3 sequences, around 43% of them singletons, with about two fifths in the top ten. The germline V gene encodes CDR1 ENHRY and CDR2 SYGVKD. CDR3 length equals 19 residues.

The sample was peripheral blood or thyroid tissue (not recorded which). The V and J genes are TRBV10-3 and TRBJ2-5; 11 bases are shared with TRBD1. The sequence was collected from an adult woman with Graves' disease, either hyperthyroidism or ophthalmopathy (not recorded which). The chain's CDR3 is CASSYSRGSGTGGQETQYF. CDR3 nucleotide sequence: TGTGCCAGCAGTTACTCCCGAGGGTCCGGGACAGGGGGTCAAGAGACCCAGTACTTC.